These T cell receptor beta chains were read from a single sample in a study of blood T cell repertoires in COVID-19. Libraries were prepared by immunoSEQ multiplex PCR; TCRdb keeps only in-frame clonotypes and omits some of them. This sample has about 190,000 clones, with under 85% found just once. Sequencing was done on a sample of peripheral blood. These receptors originate from a woman in her thirties or forties with acute or convalescent COVID-19. The CDR3 runs from the conserved cysteine through the conserved F or W. The D gene is left open where the match is weak. Clone size is stated in some rows and not others, as once, few, many or a class when expanded.

clone size	D gene	V gene	J gene	CDR3 protein	CDR3 DNA
.	TRBD2	TRBV5-4	TRBJ2-3	CASSSGLAATDTQYF	TGTGCCAGCAGCTCGGGACTAGCGGCCACAGATACGCAGTATTTT
once	.	TRBV28	TRBJ2-1	CASSGTRVWEFF	TGTGCCAGCAGCGGTACCAGGGTTTGGGAGTTCTTC
few	.	TRBV19	TRBJ1-5	CASSIRSSEAQHF	TGTGCCAGTAGTATAAGAAGTTCAGAGGCCCAGCATTTT
.	TRBD1	TRBV5-1	TRBJ1-4	CASSLGTGGSTNEKLFF	TGCGCCAGCAGCTTGGGGACAGGGGGCAGCACTAATGAAAAACTGTTTTTT
.	TRBD2	TRBV5-4	TRBJ2-1	CASSLGGLAGRDNEQFF	TGTGCCAGCAGCTTGGGAGGACTAGCCGGTCGGGACAATGAGCAGTTCTTC
.	.	TRBV4-2	TRBJ2-1	CASSPQGGSPGKQFF	TGTGCCAGCAGCCCCCAAGGGGGTAGCCCCGGGAAGCAGTTCTTC
.	.	TRBV2	TRBJ2-3	CASRFLAADTQYF	TGTGCCAGCAGGTTTCTCGCGGCAGATACGCAGTATTTT
once	.	TRBV12-3/TRBV12-4	TRBJ2-7	CASTRGSEQYF	TGTGCCAGCACCCGCGGTAGCGAGCAGTACTTC
once	.	TRBV28	TRBJ1-6	CASSDPQGWGPLHF	TGTGCCAGCAGCGACCCACAGGGTTGGGGACCCCTCCACTTT
once	TRBD1	TRBV5-6	TRBJ2-7	CASSSRDSYEQYF	TGTGCCAGCAGCAGCCGGGACAGTTACGAGCAGTACTTC
.	.	TRBV28	TRBJ1-4	CASSWPGATNEKLFF	TGTGCCAGCAGTTGGCCGGGTGCAACTAATGAAAAACTGTTTTTT
.	TRBD1	TRBV10-2	TRBJ1-1	CAGRTGANTEAFF	TGCGCCGGGCGGACAGGGGCGAACACTGAAGCTTTCTTT
.	TRBD1	TRBV10-3	TRBJ1-2	CAISGQGAADYGYTF	TGTGCCATCAGTGGACAGGGGGCAGCGGACTATGGCTACACCTTC
.	TRBD1	TRBV2	TRBJ1-6	CASSDRGQGYSPLHF	TGTGCCAGCAGTGACCGGGGACAGGGGTATTCACCCCTCCACTTT
.	TRBD1	TRBV6-5	TRBJ2-7	CASSYSVTGGNYEQYF	TGTGCCAGCAGTTACTCGGTGACAGGGGGAAACTACGAGCAGTACTTC
.	TRBD1	TRBV18	TRBJ1-2	CASSPGGQGNSYGYTF	TGTGCCAGCTCACCAGGAGGACAGGGGAATAGTTATGGCTACACCTTC
.	TRBD1	TRBV2	TRBJ2-5	CASRSGQGETQYF	TGTGCCAGCAGATCCGGACAGGGGGAGACCCAGTACTTC
.	TRBD1	TRBV10-3	TRBJ1-5	CAISGTDSNQPQHF	TGTGCCATCAGCGGGACAGATAGCAATCAGCCCCAGCATTTT
once	TRBD1	TRBV6-1	TRBJ1-2	CASTPQGGDYGYTF	TGTGCCAGCACCCCACAGGGGGGTGACTATGGCTACACCTTC
few	TRBD1	TRBV5-1	TRBJ2-3	CASRVSGQFLKDTQYF	TGCGCCAGCAGGGTTTCGGGACAGTTCCTTAAGGATACGCAGTATTTT
few	.	TRBV15	TRBJ2-1	CATSIGGTYNEQFF	TGTGCCACCAGCATCGGCGGTACCTACAATGAGCAGTTCTTC
.	TRBD1	TRBV11-2	TRBJ1-3	CASSRTSTGSGNTIYF	TGTGCCAGCAGCCGCACCTCGACAGGGTCTGGAAACACCATATATTTT
.	TRBD1	TRBV5-6	TRBJ1-2	CASSWDYRDREDGYTF	TGTGCCAGCAGCTGGGATTACCGGGACAGGGAGGATGGCTACACCTTC
.	.	TRBV18	TRBJ2-1	CASSPVRERNNEQFF	TGTGCCAGCTCACCTGTCCGGGAGCGGAACAATGAGCAGTTCTTC
once	.	TRBV30	TRBJ1-2	CAWSLNYGYTF	TGTGCCTGGAGCCTCAACTATGGCTACACCTTC
.	.	TRBV18	TRBJ1-1	CASSPSGGHTEAFF	TGTGCCAGCTCACCATCCGGGGGGCACACTGAAGCTTTCTTT
.	.	TRBV28	TRBJ1-5	CASSLFQGTNQPQHF	TGTGCCAGCAGTTTGTTTCAGGGGACCAATCAGCCCCAGCATTTT
.	.	TRBV7-6	TRBJ1-1	CASSLEPGLNTEAFF	TGTGCCAGCAGCTTAGAGCCGGGACTAAACACTGAAGCTTTCTTT